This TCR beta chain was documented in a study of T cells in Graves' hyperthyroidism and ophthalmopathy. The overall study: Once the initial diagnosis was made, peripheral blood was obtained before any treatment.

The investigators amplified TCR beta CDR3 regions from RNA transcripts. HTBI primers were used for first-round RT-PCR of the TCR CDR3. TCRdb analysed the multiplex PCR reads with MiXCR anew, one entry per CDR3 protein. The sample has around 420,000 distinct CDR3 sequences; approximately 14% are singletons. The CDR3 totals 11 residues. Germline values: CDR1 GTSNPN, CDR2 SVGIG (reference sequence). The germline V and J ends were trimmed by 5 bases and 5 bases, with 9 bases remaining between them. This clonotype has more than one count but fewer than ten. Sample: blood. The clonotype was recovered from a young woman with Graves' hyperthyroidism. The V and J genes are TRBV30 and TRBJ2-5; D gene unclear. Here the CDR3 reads CAWGPEETQYF. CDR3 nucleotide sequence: TGTGCCTGGGGGCCGGAGGAGACCCAGTACTTC.